This T cell receptor beta chain is drawn from a study of patients and donors after allogeneic stem cell transplantation. Looked up from germline, CDR1 is WNHNN and CDR2 is SYGVQD (reference sequence). CDR3 length: 14 amino acids. V was clipped by 5 bases and J by 1 base; unmatched bases: 3. This clonotype was picked up many times. TCRdb ran MiXCR on the RT-PCR reads and lists one entry per CDR3 protein. The sample has tens of thousands of distinct CDR3 sequences, approximately 5.2% seen once. This TCR was recovered from a human donor who was either an allogeneic HSCT recipient or a stem cell or donor lymphocyte infusion donor (not recorded which). It is not recorded whose cells these are; they may come from a transplant donor. The chain employs TRBV10-1 and TRBJ1-1; TRBD1 aligns across 8 bases. The sample taken for sequencing was blood, either unsorted or a sorted T cell fraction (not recorded which). The chain's CDR3 is CASSQTGANTEAFF. CDR3 DNA sequence: TGCGCCAGCAGTCAGACAGGGGCGAACACTGAAGCTTTCTTT.